The 22 T cell receptor beta chains presented below share a single source sample, sequenced in a study of shared clonotypes between healthy human individuals. Here immunoSEQ multiplex PCR was the method, and the copy in TCRdb shows in-frame clones only, minus some. The sample records 2 million to 2.5 million clones, approximately 95% being singletons. Input material: naive CD4+ T cells sorted from blood. Subset meaning: CD45RA+ positively selected. These TCRs come from a man aged 18-30 years in good health.

The chain uses TRBV19 and TRBJ1-1; D possibly corresponds to TRBD1 (5 bases). This CDR3 contains 14 residues. V was clipped by 3 bases and J by 5 bases, with 13 bases between them. Germline V gene lookup returns CDR1 LNHDA and CDR2 SQIVND (reference sequence). CDR3 DNA: TGTGCCAGTAGTATTGGGCAGGGAAAGACTGAAGCTTTCTTT. Translation gives CASSIGQGKTEAFF.

The rearrangement joins TRBV27 to TRBJ2-2, with 7 bases lining up with TRBD1. The germline V gene encodes CDR1 MNHEY and CDR2 SMNVEV (reference sequence). The junction had 2 bases not matched to a gene; V was cut back by 3 bases and J by 7 bases. This CDR3 comprises 13 residues. For the CDR3, the DNA is TGTGCCAGCAGTTTTAGGGGGCGCGGGGAGCTGTTTTTT. As protein: CASSFRGRGELFF.

This chain joins TRBV6-5 and TRBJ1-1; a possible D gene is TRBD1 (6 bases). CDR1 is MNHEY and CDR2 is SVGAGI in the germline V gene. This CDR3 contains 13 residues. The V gene lost 11 bases and the J gene lost 5 bases, with 18 bases spanning the gap. CDR3 protein: CASGAPFITEAFF. CDR3 DNA: TGTGCCTCGGGGGCGCCGTTTATTACTGAAGCTTTCTTT.

The chain is built from TRBV7-2 and TRBJ2-7; TRBD2 agrees at 7 bases. The CDR3 is 13 amino acids. Germline CDR1 SGHTA, CDR2 FQGNSA. J lost 1 base, V lost 10 bases, and 7 bases had no gene match. The CDR3 region has the DNA TGTGCCACCGGGGGAGGGGATTCCTACGAGCAGTACTTC. Amino acid sequence: CATGGGDSYEQYF.

The chain couples TRBV11-2 to TRBJ1-2; 9 bases line up with TRBD1. Germline assignment: CDR1 SGHAT and CDR2 FQNNGV. CDR3 length: 17 amino acids. Unmatched junction bases numbered 9, after V lost 0 bases and J lost 4 bases. This chain's CDR3 is CASSLDTTGGLGYGYTF. The CDR3 nucleotides read TGTGCCAGCAGCTTAGATACCACAGGGGGCTTAGGCTATGGCTACACCTTC.

V usage is TRBV2 and J usage is TRBJ2-1; 15 nucleotides agree with TRBD2. With 8 bases clipped from V and 0 bases from J, the junction kept 11 bases outside the gene matches. The length of the CDR3 is 19 residues. The germline CDR1 and CDR2 sequences are SNHLY and FYNNEI. CDR3 amino acids: CASGSAGTSGRSSYNEQFF. The CDR3 DNA sequence: TGTGCCAGCGGTTCGGCTGGGACTAGCGGGAGGAGCTCCTACAATGAGCAGTTCTTC. Full variable domain (outside the CDR3, taken from reference TRBV2 and TRBJ2-1): EPEVTQTPSHQVTQMGQEVILRCVPISNHLYFYWYRQILGQKVEFLVSFYNNEISEKSEIFDDQFSVERPDGSNFTLKIRSTKLEDSAMYFCASGSAGTSGRSSYNEQFFGPGTRLTVL.

The V call is TRBV19, the J call TRBJ2-2; 7 bases align to TRBD1. This CDR3 has 16 amino acids. In germline, CDR1 is LNHDA, CDR2 SQIVND (reference sequence). Trimming removed 5 bases from V and 6 bases from J; junction bases left unmatched: 12. The CDR3 DNA is TGTGCCAGTAGTTTACGACAGGGATCGTATTCCGGGGAGCTGTTTTTT. Translation: CASSLRQGSYSGELFF.

The CDR3, as DNA: TGTGCCAGCAGTGTAATACAGGATTATGAGCAGTTCTTC. Residues: CASSVIQDYEQFF. The rearrangement links TRBV25-1 to TRBJ2-1, with D tentatively TRBD1 (5 bases). The ends were cut back, 4 bases at V and 8 bases at J, with 12 bases in the middle. The CDR3 runs 13 residues. Germline V lookup: CDR1 MGHDK, CDR2 SYGVNS.

The chain has TRBV5-1 and TRBJ2-7; TRBD1 aligns across 7 bases. This CDR3 is 15 amino acids long. Germline V CDR1 and CDR2: SGHRS, YFSETQ. Losses at the gene ends were 2 bases for V and 5 bases for J; bases not matched to a gene: 10. The CDR3 DNA follows: TGCGCCAGCAGCTTTCCCCCTCCTGACAGGGACGAGCAGTACTTC. As protein: CASSFPPPDRDEQYF. Supplemented by reference TRBV5-1 and TRBJ2-7, the full variable domain reads KAGVTQTPRYLIKTRGQQVTLSCSPISGHRSVSWYQQTPGQGLQFLFEYFSETQRNKGNFPGRFSGRQFSNSRSEMNVSTLELGDSALYLCASSFPPPDRDEQYFGPGTRLTVT.

The V call is TRBV5-1, the J call TRBJ2-3; TRBD2 aligns across 8 bases. Germline values: CDR1 SGHRS, CDR2 YFSETQ. Germline trimming cut 0 bases from V and 4 bases from J; bases unmatched to any gene: 7. This CDR3 has 16 residues. The chain's CDR3 is CASSLASGGPADTQYF. Written as DNA, the CDR3 is TGCGCCAGCAGCTTGGCCTCGGGAGGGCCCGCAGATACGCAGTATTTT.

The chain employs TRBV30 and TRBJ2-2; D unresolved. The CDR3 has 13 residues. V gave up 0 bases and J gave up 6 bases, with 8 bases separating them. Germline CDR1 GTSNPN, CDR2 SVGIG (reference sequence). The CDR3 sequence: CAWSVHRPGELFF. The CDR3 DNA follows: TGTGCCTGGAGTGTACACAGACCCGGGGAGCTGTTTTTT.

The chain is built from TRBV5-4 and TRBJ2-1, with 8 positions matching TRBD2. Germline lookup yields CDR1 SGHNT and CDR2 YYREEE (reference sequence). This CDR3 is built from 16 residues. V dropped 0 bases and J dropped 2; count of bases not matched to a gene: 4. The CDR3 DNA reads TGTGCCAGCAGCTTGGCCGCTAGCGGGCCCTACAATGAGCAGTTCTTC. Translation gives CASSLAASGPYNEQFF.

This clone was seen more than once but under ten times. The chain has TRBV7-8 and TRBJ2-7, with D tentatively TRBD2 (5 bases). CDR3 size: 15 residues. Germline V lookup: CDR1 SGHVS, CDR2 FQNEAQ. V was trimmed by 6 bases and J by 1 base, leaving 16 bases between them. CDR3 region: CASSPREWGSYEQYF. CDR3 nucleotides: TGTGCCAGCAGTCCTAGGGAGTGGGGATCCTACGAGCAGTACTTC.

The chain uses TRBV19 and TRBJ2-5; 11 bases align to TRBD2. There are 17 residues in the CDR3. With V trimmed by 1 base and J by 4 bases, 8 bases remained unmatched. Germline CDR1 and CDR2: LNHDA and SQIVND (reference sequence). CDR3 amino acids: CASSIAGSGGASETQYF. CDR3 DNA sequence: TGTGCCAGTAGTATAGCTGGTAGCGGGGGGGCGTCAGAGACCCAGTACTTC.

The chain couples TRBV6-5 to TRBJ2-7; 12 bases map to TRBD2. Germline loops: CDR1 MNHEY, CDR2 SVGAGI. J was trimmed by 6 bases and V by 6 bases; bases with no gene match: 9. The CDR3 has 15 amino acids. The CDR3, as DNA: TGTGCCAGCAGGCGTACTAGCGGGGGGCCCAGCGAGCAGTACTTC. Residues: CASRRTSGGPSEQYF.

The chain combines TRBV19 with TRBJ2-5; D is unclear. The CDR3 is made up of 14 amino acids. CDR1 LNHDA and CDR2 SQIVND come from the germline V gene (reference sequence). V was pared by 4 bases and J by 1 base, with 10 bases between. Here the CDR3 reads CASSTWVFQETQYF. CDR3 in DNA: TGTGCCAGTAGTACCTGGGTGTTCCAAGAGACCCAGTACTTC.

The V gene is TRBV6-1, the J gene TRBJ2-3; the match to TRBD2 covers 8 bases. Germline V gene sequence: CDR1 MNHNS, CDR2 SASEGT. The V and J ends lost 7 bases and 11 bases, in that order; junction bases with no gene match: 11. The CDR3 is made up of 13 amino acids. The CDR3 DNA reads as TGTGCCAGCATTAGCGGGGCCTCTACTTGGCAGTATTTT. Translating gives CASISGASTWQYF.

With respect to this clone: The sample holds other DNA sequences that translate to the same CDR3. The V call is TRBV6-1, the J call TRBJ1-5; D is ambiguous. Germline CDR1 and CDR2: MNHNS and SASEGT. CDR3 length equals 12 residues. V was cut by 6 bases and J by 2 bases, with 5 bases left in between. The CDR3 here is CASRVGNQPQHF. Written as DNA, the CDR3 is TGTGCCAGCAGAGTAGGCAATCAGCCCCAGCATTTT.

A note on this clone: Other DNA sequences in the same sample also yield this CDR3. CDR3 sequence reads: CASSRQGKETQYF. CDR3 bases: TGTGCCAGCAGCCGACAGGGGAAAGAGACCCAGTACTTC. The chain uses TRBV6-5 and TRBJ2-5, with TRBD1 matching over 8 bases. The germline V gene has CDR1 MNHEY and CDR2 SVGAGI. The CDR3 spans 13 residues. V lost 6 bases and J lost 3; bases outside the gene matches: 3.

Turning to this clone: This same CDR3 is encoded by further DNA sequences in the sample. The V gene is TRBV5-1, the J gene TRBJ2-1; D is uncertain. The ends were cut back, 0 bases at V and 5 bases at J, with 9 bases in the middle. The CDR3 runs to 14 residues. Per the germline V gene, CDR1 is SGHRS and CDR2 is YFSETQ. The CDR3 spells CASSLAGGDNEQFF. The CDR3 coding sequence is TGCGCCAGCAGCTTGGCCGGTGGGGACAATGAGCAGTTCTTC.

The gene calls are TRBV7-9 and TRBJ2-3; D remains unclear. Trimming stripped 2 bases from V and 0 bases from J, with 15 bases between. Germline values: CDR1 SEHNR, CDR2 FQNEAQ (reference sequence). The CDR3 has 17 residues. CDR3 loop: CASSLIELLLSTDTQYF. CDR3 bases: TGTGCCAGCAGCTTAATAGAGCTCCTCCTCAGCACAGATACGCAGTATTTT.

This chain links TRBV27 with TRBJ2-2; the D gene is possibly TRBD1 (5 bases). From germline, CDR1 is MNHEY and CDR2 SMNVEV (reference sequence). Trimming took 1 base from V and 3 from J, leaving 12 bases between them. The CDR3 consists of 16 residues. The CDR3 nucleotides are TGTGCCAGCAGTTTATGGGCCAGGGCCCACACCGGGGAGCTGTTTTTT. It translates to CASSLWARAHTGELFF.